This T cell receptor beta chain originates from a study of early T cells in non-severe SARS-CoV-2 infection. Study context: Sequencing targeted bulk RNA from unsorted whole blood, leaving chains unpaired. General observations from the study: Clonotype matching in VDJdb favored anti-spike CD8 responses and did not capture private and CD4 specificities.

CDR1 SGDLS and CDR2 YYNGEE come from the germline V gene. Trimming shortened V by 6 bases and J by 0 bases, and 22 bases separated the two germline ends. The CDR3 runs 18 residues. This clonotype was observed at least ten times. As yet, its antigen is unknown. TCRdb redid the calling of the 5' RACE reads with MiXCR, one entry per CDR3 protein. The sample holds approximately 18,000 distinct CDR3 sequences, more than 5% seen once. This clonotype originated in an adult who was a healthcare worker with PCR-confirmed SARS-CoV-2 infection or an uninfected control (not recorded which). The sample consisted of whole blood. The chain employs TRBV9 and TRBJ2-4; tentatively, D is TRBD1 or TRBD2 (5 bases each). The chain's CDR3 is CASTLRGASLLAKNIQYF. The CDR3 region has the DNA TGTGCCAGCACCCTAAGGGGAGCCAGTCTCCTAGCCAAAAACATTCAGTACTTC.